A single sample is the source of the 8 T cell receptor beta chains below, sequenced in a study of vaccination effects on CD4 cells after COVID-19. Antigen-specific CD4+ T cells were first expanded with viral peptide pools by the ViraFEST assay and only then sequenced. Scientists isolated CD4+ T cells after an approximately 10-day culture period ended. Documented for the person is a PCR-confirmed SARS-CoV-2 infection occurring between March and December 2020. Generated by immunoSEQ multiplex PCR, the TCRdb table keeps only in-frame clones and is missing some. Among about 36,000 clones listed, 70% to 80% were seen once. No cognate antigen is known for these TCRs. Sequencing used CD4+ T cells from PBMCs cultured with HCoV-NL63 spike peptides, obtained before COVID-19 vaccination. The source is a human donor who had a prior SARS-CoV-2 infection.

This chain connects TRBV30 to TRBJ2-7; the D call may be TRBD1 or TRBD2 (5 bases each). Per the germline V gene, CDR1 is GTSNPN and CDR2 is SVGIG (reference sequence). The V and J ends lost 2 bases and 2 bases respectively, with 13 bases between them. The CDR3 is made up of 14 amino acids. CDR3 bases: TGTGCCTGGAGTTGGGCAGGGAGAACCTACGAGCAGTACTTC. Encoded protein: CAWSWAGRTYEQYF. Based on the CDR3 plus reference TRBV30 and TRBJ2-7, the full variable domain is SQTIHQWPATLVQPVGSPLSLECTVEGTSNPNLYWYRQAAGRGLQLLFYSVGIGQISSEVPQNLSASRPQDRQFILSSKKLLLSDSGFYLCAWSWAGRTYEQYFGPGTRLTVT.

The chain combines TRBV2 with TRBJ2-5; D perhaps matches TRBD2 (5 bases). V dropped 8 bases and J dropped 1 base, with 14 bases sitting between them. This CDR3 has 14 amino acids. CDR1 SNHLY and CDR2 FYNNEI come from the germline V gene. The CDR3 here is CASARMGSQETQYF. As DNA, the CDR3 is TGTGCCAGCGCGAGAATGGGGAGCCAAGAGACCCAGTACTTC.

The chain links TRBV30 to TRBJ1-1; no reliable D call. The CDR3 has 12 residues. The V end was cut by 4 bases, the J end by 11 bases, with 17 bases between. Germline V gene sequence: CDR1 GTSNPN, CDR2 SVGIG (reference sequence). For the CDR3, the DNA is TGTGCCTGGACTACCGAGCGCGTGTCTGCTTTCTTT. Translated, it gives CAWTTERVSAFF.

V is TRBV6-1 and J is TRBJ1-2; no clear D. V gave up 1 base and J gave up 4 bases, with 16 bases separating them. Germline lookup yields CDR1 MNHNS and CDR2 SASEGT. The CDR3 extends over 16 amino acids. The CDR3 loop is CASSEGGWAAAYGYTF. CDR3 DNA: TGTGCCAGCAGTGAAGGCGGATGGGCGGCTGCCTATGGCTACACCTTC.

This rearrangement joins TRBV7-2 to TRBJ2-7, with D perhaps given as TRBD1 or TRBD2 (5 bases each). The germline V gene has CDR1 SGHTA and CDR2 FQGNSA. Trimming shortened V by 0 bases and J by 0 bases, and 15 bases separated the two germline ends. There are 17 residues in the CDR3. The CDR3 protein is CASSLARGRGVSYEQYF. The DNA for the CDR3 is TGTGCCAGCAGCTTAGCACGGGGTCGGGGCGTCTCCTACGAGCAGTACTTC.

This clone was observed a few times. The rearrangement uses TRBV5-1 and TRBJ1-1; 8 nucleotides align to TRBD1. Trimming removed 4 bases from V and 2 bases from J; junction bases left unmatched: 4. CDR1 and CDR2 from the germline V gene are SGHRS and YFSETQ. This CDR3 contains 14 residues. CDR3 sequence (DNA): TGCGCCAGCAGCCCGCAGGGGGCAAACACTGAAGCTTTCTTT. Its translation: CASSPQGANTEAFF.

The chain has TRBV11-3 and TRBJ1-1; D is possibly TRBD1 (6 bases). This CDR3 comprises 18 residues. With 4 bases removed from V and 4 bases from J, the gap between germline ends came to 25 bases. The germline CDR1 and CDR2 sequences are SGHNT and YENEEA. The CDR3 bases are TGTGCCAGCAGCTACGCCCGGTACGGGACACCCGCTCCCACTGAAGCTTTCTTT. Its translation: CASSYARYGTPAPTEAFF.

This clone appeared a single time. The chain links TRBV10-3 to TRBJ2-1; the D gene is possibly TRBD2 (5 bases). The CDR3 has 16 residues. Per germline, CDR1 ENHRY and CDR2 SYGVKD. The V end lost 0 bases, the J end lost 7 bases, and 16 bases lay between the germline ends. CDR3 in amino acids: CAISESNPGVSNEQFF. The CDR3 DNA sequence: TGTGCCATCAGTGAGTCAAACCCCGGGGTGTCAAATGAGCAGTTCTTC.